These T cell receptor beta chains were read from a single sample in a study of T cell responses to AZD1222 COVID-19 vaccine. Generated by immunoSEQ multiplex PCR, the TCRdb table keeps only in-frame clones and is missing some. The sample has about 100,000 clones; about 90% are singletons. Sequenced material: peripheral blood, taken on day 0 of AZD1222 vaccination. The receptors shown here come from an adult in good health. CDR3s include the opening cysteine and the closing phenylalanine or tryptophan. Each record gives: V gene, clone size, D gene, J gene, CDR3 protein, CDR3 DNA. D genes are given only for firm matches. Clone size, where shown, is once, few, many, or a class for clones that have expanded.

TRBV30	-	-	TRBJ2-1	CAWSEWGEQFF	TGTGCCTGGAGCGAATGGGGTGAGCAGTTCTTC
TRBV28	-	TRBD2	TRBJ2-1	CASSFGPRHSGGINEQFF	TGTGCCAGCAGTTTTGGACCCAGGCACAGCGGGGGTATTAATGAGCAGTTCTTC
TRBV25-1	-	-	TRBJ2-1	CASSESRGYATYNEQFF	TGTGCCAGCAGTGAATCCCGGGGGTATGCTACCTACAATGAGCAGTTCTTC
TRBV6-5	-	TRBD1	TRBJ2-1	CASSRDRGLSEQFF	TGTGCCAGTAGCCGGGACAGGGGTCTCAGTGAGCAGTTCTTC
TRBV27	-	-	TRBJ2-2	CASSFGGGPNTGELFF	TGTGCCAGCAGTTTTGGGGGCGGACCGAACACCGGGGAGCTGTTTTTT
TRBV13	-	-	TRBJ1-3	CASSLGLRASGNTIYF	TGTGCCAGCAGCTTAGGGCTCAGGGCCTCTGGAAACACCATATATTTT
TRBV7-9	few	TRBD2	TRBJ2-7	CASSGGTSGSVLGEQYF	TGTGCCAGCAGCGGTGGGACTAGCGGGAGCGTTTTAGGCGAGCAGTACTTC
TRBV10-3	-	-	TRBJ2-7	CAISGTYEQYF	TGTGCCATCAGTGGGACCTACGAGCAGTACTTC
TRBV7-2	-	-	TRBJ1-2	CASSLVGAGNYGYTF	TGTGCCAGCAGCTTAGTAGGGGCAGGGAACTATGGCTACACCTTC
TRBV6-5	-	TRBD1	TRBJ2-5	CAIARDRGETQYF	TGTGCAATCGCCCGGGACAGGGGGGAGACCCAGTACTTC
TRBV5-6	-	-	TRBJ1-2	CASSLRRVPYYGYTF	TGTGCCAGCAGCCTCCGTCGGGTACCCTACTATGGCTACACCTTC
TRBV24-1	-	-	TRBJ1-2	CATSDTGYGYTF	TGTGCCACCTCCGACACCGGCTATGGCTACACCTTC
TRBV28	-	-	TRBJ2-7	CATQSGTFSYEQYF	TGTGCCACCCAAAGCGGAACCTTCTCCTACGAGCAGTACTTC
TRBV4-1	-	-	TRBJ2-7	CASSQAWGVSYEQYF	TGCGCCAGCAGCCAAGCCTGGGGGGTCTCCTACGAGCAGTACTTC
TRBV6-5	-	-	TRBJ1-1	CASGEDRSAFF	TGTGCCAGTGGGGAGGACCGGTCGGCTTTCTTT
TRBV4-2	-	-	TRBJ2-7	CASSQYNGRKTYEQYF	TGTGCCAGCAGCCAATACAACGGACGGAAAACCTACGAGCAGTACTTC
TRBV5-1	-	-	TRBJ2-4	CASRATTGYIQYF	TGCGCCAGCAGGGCTACGACCGGGTACATTCAGTACTTC
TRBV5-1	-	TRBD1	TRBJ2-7	CASSLGAGGYYHEQYF	TGCGCCAGCAGCTTGGGGGCAGGGGGATACTACCACGAGCAGTACTTC
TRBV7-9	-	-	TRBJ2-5	CASSSRGLETQYF	TGTGCCAGCAGCTCGCGGGGCCTAGAGACCCAGTACTTC
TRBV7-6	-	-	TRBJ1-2	CASSLAFGVPKYGYTF	TGTGCCAGCAGCTTAGCGTTCGGGGTTCCAAAGTATGGCTACACCTTC
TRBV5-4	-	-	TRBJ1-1	CASSVDRNTEAFF	TGTGCCAGCAGCGTGGACAGGAACACTGAAGCTTTCTTT
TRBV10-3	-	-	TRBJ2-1	CAISESSENEQFF	TGTGCCATCAGTGAGTCCTCGGAGAATGAGCAGTTCTTC
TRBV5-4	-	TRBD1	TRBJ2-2	CASSLSRGRNLGELFF	TGTGCCAGCAGCCTGAGCAGGGGGCGCAACCTCGGGGAGCTGTTTTTT
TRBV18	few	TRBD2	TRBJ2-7	CASSSLAGEIDEQYF	TGTGCCAGCTCATCCCTAGCGGGAGAAATCGACGAGCAGTACTTC
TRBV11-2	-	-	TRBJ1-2	CASSPTHERGYTF	TGTGCCAGCAGCCCAACCCATGAAAGGGGCTACACCTTC
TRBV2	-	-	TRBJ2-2	CASSEMGGSTGELFF	TGTGCCAGCAGTGAGATGGGTGGTAGCACCGGGGAGCTGTTTTTT
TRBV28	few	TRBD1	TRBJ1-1	CASSRQGQAFF	TGTGCCAGCAGTCGACAGGGACAAGCTTTCTTT
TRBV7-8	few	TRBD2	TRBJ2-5	CASSPGGGSLKTQYF	TGTGCCAGCAGCCCCGGGGGGGGCTCTTTGAAGACCCAGTACTTC
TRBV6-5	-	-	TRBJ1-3	CASRPNPSGGNTIYF	TGTGCCAGCAGACCCAACCCTAGCGGGGGAAACACCATATATTTT
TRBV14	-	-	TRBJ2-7	CASSQGSYEQYF	TGTGCCAGCAGCCAAGGATCCTACGAGCAGTACTTC